Detailed here is one TCR beta chain. These data originate in a study of blood T cell repertoires in COVID-19. On the study more broadly: PBMCs, B-cell-depleted T cells, or T cells provided the cDNA or gDNA that made up the material.

There are 15 residues in the CDR3. The germline V gene encodes CDR1 MNHEY and CDR2 SMNVEV (reference sequence). Trimming removed 3 bases from V and 5 bases from J, with 13 bases in between. Sequencing was performed with immunoSEQ multiplex PCR; in TCRdb, only in-frame clones are kept and a portion is missing. The repertoire consists of about 200,000 clones, with roughly 82% occurring once and the leading ten covering 5% to 7%. The genes are TRBV27 and TRBJ2-2; D is possibly TRBD2 (6 bases). This receptor was obtained from a man aged 40-50 years with acute COVID-19. The sequenced sample consisted of PBMCs or T cells enriched from blood (not recorded which). The CDR3 DNA is TGTGCCAGCAGTTTCGGGACGGGAGATACCGGGGAGCTGTTTTTT. As protein: CASSFGTGDTGELFF.